The clone carrying this T cell receptor beta chain was detected many times. Its specificity is unknown. The trim removed 6 bases at V and 0 bases at J, leaving 11 bases unmatched. CDR1 MDHEN and CDR2 SYDVKM come from the germline V gene. The CDR3 has 19 residues. The sample is drawn from a study of T cells after yellow fever vaccination. Findings and caveats of the study: Boosting was followed by the reappearance of most primary-vaccination clones (less than 98% CD4, about 88% CD8). Sorted repertoires could include abundant contaminating clonotypes from bulk cells. Researchers noted that a small share of clonotypes showed up in both CD4 and CD8 compartments.

5'RACE template switching generated TCR cDNA, adding a universal primer site and UMIs. TCRdb passed the 5' RACE reads through MiXCR, listing each CDR3 protein once. The sample includes 300,000 to 350,000 distinct CDR3 sequences, 3.5% to 4.5% of them seen just once. The chain links TRBV28 to TRBJ2-1; 13 bases agree with TRBD2. This receptor was obtained from a man younger than 30 who received the YFV17D yellow fever vaccine. The starting material was PBMCs, obtained 15 days after the yellow fever booster vaccination. For the CDR3, the DNA is TGTGCCAGCAGCCTACCGGGACTAGCGGGGACGAGCTCCTACAATGAGCAGTTCTTC. This translates into CASSLPGLAGTSSYNEQFF.